Below are 4 T cell receptor beta chains sequenced from a single sample in a study of OX40 agonist ivuxolimab in advanced cancers. The repertoire was sequenced with immunoSEQ multiplex PCR; TCRdb's copy has only in-frame clones and lacks some. Among some 70,000 clones listed, 87% were seen once. Material: CD4+ or CD8+ T cells sorted from blood, obtained in a trial of the OX40 agonist ivuxolimab. These receptors were obtained from an adult with an advanced solid tumor such as melanoma, head and neck, liver or kidney cancer.

The chain carries TRBV5-4 and TRBJ1-4, with a weak D call TRBD1 (5 bases). CDR1 and CDR2 from the germline V gene are SGHNT and YYREEE (reference sequence). CDR3 length: 14 amino acids. V lost 4 bases and J lost 5, with 12 bases in between. The CDR3 protein is CASSLGTGNEKLFF. CDR3 sequence (DNA): TGTGCCAGCAGCCTCGGGACGGGGAATGAAAAACTGTTTTTT.

CDR3 coding DNA: TGTGCCAGCAGTCCCGGACAGGGAGGTGGGGCCAACGTCCTGACTTTC. Residues: CASSPGQGGGANVLTF. The gene calls are TRBV28 and TRBJ2-6; 8 bases are shared with TRBD1. The CDR3 extends over 16 amino acids. Trimming removed 5 bases from V and 3 bases from J; junction bases left unmatched: 6. Per germline, CDR1 MDHEN and CDR2 SYDVKM.

The V gene is TRBV20-1, the J gene TRBJ2-7, with TRBD2 as a possible D gene (5 bases). Per the germline V gene, CDR1 is DFQATT and CDR2 is SNEGSKA (reference sequence). The CDR3 loop spans 11 amino acids. V was clipped by 6 bases and J by 4 bases, with 10 bases between them. As DNA, the CDR3 is TGCAGTGCACTTCGGGGTTACGAGCAGTACTTC. As protein: CSALRGYEQYF.

On this clone itself: Given the absence of the conserved phenylalanine or tryptophan at the CDR3 end, a read error is likely. The rearrangement joins TRBV6-5 to TRBJ2-4; maybe TRBD1 (5 bases). The ends were cut back, 8 bases at V and 1 base at J, with 12 bases in the middle. CDR1 and CDR2 (germline): MNHEY, SVGAGI. The CDR3 covers 14 residues. CDR3 sequence reads: CASGAGMAKNIQYL. CDR3 DNA sequence: TGTGCCAGCGGGGCTGGGATGGCCAAAAACATTCAGTACCTC.